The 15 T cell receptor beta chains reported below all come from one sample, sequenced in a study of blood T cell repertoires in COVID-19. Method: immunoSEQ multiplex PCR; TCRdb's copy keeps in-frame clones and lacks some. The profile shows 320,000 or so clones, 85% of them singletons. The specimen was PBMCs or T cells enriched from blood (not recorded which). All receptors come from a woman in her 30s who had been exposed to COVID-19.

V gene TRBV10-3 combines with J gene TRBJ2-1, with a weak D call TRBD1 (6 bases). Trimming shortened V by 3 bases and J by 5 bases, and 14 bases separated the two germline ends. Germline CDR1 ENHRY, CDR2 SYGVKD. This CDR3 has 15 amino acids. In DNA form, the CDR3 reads TGTGCCATCAGTGATGTCCAGGGGTGGGACAATGAGCAGTTCTTC. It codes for CAISDVQGWDNEQFF.

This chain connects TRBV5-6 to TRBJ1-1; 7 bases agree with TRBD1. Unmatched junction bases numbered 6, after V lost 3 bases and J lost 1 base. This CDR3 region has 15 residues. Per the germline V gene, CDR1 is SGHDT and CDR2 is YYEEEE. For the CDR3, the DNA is TGTGCCAGCAGCTCCGGACAGGTCACGAACACTGAAGCTTTCTTT. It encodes CASSSGQVTNTEAFF.

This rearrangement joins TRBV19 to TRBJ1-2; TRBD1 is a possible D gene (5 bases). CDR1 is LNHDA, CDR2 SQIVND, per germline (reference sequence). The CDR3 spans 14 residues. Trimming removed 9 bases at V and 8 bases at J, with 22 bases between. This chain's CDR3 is CASYYGGRPTGYTF. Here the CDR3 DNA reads TGTGCCAGCTATTACGGGGGACGCCCTACGGGCTACACCTTC. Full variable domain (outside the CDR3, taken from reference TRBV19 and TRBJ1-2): DGGITQSPKYLFRKEGQNVTLSCEQNLNHDAMYWYRQDPGQGLRLIYYSQIVNDFQKGDIAEGYSVSREKKESFPLTVTSAQKNPTAFYLCASYYGGRPTGYTFGSGTRLTVV.

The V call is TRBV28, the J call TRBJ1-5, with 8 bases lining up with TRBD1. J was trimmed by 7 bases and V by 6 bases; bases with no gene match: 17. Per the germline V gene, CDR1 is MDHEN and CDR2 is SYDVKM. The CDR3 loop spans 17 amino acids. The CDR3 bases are TGTGCCAGCAGACCCCAGGGGGGCAGGGGGCTAGGGCAGCCCCAGCATTTT. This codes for CASRPQGGRGLGQPQHF.

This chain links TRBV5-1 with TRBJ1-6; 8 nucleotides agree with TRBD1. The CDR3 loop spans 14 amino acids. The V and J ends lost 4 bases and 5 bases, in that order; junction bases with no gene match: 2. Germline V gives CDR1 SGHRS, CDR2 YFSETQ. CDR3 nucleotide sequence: TGCGCCAGCAGCCAGGGACAGGATAATTCACCCCTCCACTTT. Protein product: CASSQGQDNSPLHF. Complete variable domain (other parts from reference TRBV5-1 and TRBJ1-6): KAGVTQTPRYLIKTRGQQVTLSCSPISGHRSVSWYQQTPGQGLQFLFEYFSETQRNKGNFPGRFSGRQFSNSRSEMNVSTLELGDSALYLCASSQGQDNSPLHFGNGTRLTVT.

This CDR3 is CAWKDRGRGLANSPLHF. The DNA of the CDR3 is TGTGCCTGGAAGGACAGGGGGCGCGGGCTAGCTAATTCACCCCTCCACTTT. The chain joins TRBV30 to TRBJ1-6; 11 positions agree with TRBD1. CDR3 length: 17 amino acids. Per the germline V gene, CDR1 is GTSNPN and CDR2 is SVGIG (reference sequence). Trimming at V came to 4 bases and at J to 6 bases, leaving 11 bases not matched to a gene.

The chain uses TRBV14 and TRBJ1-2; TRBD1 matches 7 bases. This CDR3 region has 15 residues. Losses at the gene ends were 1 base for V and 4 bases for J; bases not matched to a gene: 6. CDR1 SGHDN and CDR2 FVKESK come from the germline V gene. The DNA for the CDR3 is TGTGCCAGCAGCCAAGGAGGGACAGTCATCTATGGCTACACCTTC. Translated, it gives CASSQGGTVIYGYTF.

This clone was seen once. The CDR3 spells CASSLAGESYEQYF. In DNA, the CDR3 is TGTGCCAGCTCCTTAGCGGGAGAGTCCTACGAGCAGTACTTC. V usage is TRBV11-1 and J usage is TRBJ2-7; 9 nucleotides line up with TRBD2. Germline V gives CDR1 SGHAT, CDR2 FQDESV (reference sequence). After removal of 8 bases from V and 1 base from J, the junction contained 6 bases not matched to a gene. This CDR3 is built from 14 residues.

The DNA of the CDR3 is TGTGCCAGCAGCCAGAACAGGGGGCGGGCCTACGAGCAGTACTTC. Translation gives CASSQNRGRAYEQYF. V is TRBV6-5 and J is TRBJ2-7; the match to TRBD1 covers 9 bases. V was clipped by 6 bases and J by 2 bases; unmatched bases: 8. CDR1 and CDR2 (germline): MNHEY, SVGAGI. This CDR3 contains 15 residues.

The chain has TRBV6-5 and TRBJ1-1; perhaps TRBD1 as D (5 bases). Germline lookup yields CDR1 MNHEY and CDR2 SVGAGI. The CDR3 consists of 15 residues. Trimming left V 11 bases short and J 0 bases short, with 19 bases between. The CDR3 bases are TGTGCCTCCGGCCGGGGGGGGAACATGAACACTGAAGCTTTCTTT. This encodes CASGRGGNMNTEAFF.

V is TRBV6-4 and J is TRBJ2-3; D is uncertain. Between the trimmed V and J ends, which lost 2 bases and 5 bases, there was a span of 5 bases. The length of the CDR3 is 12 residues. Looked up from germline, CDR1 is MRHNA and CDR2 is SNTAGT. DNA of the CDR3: TGTGCCAGCAGTGACCAGGAAGATACGCAGTATTTT. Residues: CASSDQEDTQYF.

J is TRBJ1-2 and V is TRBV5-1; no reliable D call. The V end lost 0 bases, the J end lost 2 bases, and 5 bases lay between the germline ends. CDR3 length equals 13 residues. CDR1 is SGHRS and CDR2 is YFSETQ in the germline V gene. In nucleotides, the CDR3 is TGCGCCAGCAGCTTGGCGGGGAACTATGGCTACACCTTC. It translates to CASSLAGNYGYTF.

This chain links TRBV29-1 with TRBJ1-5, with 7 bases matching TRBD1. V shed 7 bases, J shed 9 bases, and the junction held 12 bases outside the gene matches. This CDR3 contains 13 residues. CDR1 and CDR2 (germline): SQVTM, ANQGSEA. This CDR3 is CSGMDRLEGPQHF. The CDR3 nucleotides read TGCAGCGGGATGGACAGGTTGGAAGGGCCCCAGCATTTT.

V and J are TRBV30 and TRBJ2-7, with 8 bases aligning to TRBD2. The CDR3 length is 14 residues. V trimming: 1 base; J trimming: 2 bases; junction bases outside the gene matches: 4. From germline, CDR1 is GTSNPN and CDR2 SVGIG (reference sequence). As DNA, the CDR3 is TGTGCCTGGAGTGACCCGGGACTAGCCTACGAGCAGTACTTC. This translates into CAWSDPGLAYEQYF.

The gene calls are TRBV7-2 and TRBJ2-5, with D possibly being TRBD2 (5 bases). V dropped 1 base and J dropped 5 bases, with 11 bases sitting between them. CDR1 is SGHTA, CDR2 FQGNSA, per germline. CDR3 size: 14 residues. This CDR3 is CASSLVGVSETQYF. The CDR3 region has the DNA TGTGCCAGCAGCTTAGTCGGGGTTTCGGAGACCCAGTACTTC.